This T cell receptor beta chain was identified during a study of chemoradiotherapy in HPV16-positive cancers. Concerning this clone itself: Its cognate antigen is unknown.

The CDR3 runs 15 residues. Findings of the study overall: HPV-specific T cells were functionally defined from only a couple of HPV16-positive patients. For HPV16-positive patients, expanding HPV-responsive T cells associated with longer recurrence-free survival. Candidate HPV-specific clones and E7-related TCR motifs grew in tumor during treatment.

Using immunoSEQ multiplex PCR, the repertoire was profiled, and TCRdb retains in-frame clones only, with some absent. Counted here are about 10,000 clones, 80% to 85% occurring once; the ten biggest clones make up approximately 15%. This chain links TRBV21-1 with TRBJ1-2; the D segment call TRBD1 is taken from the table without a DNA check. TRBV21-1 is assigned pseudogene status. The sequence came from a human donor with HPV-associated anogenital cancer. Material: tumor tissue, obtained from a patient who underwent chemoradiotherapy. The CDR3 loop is CASSKRLTGWGGYTF. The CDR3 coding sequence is TGTGCCAGCAGCAAAAGGCTGACAGGTTGGGGCGGCTACACCTTC.